This note documents a single TCR beta chain sequence. This sample was included in a study of control samples from healthy donors and cancer patients. Data came from immunoSEQ multiplex PCR; TCRdb stores just in-frame clones and leaves some out. This sample carries fewer than 95,000 clones, more than 85% of them seen once, and the ten largest clones take roughly 1.2%. Trimming at V came to 4 bases and at J to 6 bases, leaving 8 bases not matched to a gene. This CDR3 contains 14 residues. CDR1 is SGDLS, CDR2 YYNGEE, per germline. The clonotype was recovered from a woman in her forties or fifties in good health. The sample taken for sequencing was blood. This chain uses TRBV9 with TRBJ2-3; 7 bases fit TRBD1. The CDR3 DNA follows: TGTGCCAGCAGCTCAGCAACAGGGGCGGATACGCAGTATTTT. Protein product: CASSSATGADTQYF.